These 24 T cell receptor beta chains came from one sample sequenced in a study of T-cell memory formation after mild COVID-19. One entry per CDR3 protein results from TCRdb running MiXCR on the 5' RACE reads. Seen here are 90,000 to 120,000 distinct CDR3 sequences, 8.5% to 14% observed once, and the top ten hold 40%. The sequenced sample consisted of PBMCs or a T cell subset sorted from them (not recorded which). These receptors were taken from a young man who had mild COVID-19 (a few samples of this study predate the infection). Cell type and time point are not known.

CDR3 amino acids: CASSLVIGAEQYV. CDR3 DNA sequence: TGTGCCAGCAGCTTAGTGATTGGCGCGGAGCAGTACGTC. This chain joins TRBV7-8 and TRBJ2-7; no clear D. V lost 1 base and J 7 bases, leaving 11 bases between the germline ends. The germline gives CDR1 SGHVS, CDR2 FQNEAQ. The CDR3 runs 13 residues.

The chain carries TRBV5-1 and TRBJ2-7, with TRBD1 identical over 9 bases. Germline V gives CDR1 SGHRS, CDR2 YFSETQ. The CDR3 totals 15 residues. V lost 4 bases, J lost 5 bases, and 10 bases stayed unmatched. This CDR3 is CASSQRADRGNEQYF. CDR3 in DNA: TGCGCCAGCAGCCAACGGGCCGACAGGGGGAACGAGCAGTACTTC.

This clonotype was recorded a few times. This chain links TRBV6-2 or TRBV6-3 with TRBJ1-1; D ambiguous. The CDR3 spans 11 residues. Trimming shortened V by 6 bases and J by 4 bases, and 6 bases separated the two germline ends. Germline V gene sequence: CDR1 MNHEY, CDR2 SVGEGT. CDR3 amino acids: CASRGGTEAFF. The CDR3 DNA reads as TGTGCCAGCAGGGGAGGCACTGAAGCTTTCTTT.

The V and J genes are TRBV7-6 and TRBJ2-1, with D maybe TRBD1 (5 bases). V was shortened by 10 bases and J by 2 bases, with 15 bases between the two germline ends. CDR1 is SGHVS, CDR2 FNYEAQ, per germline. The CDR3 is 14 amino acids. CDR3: CAIRGRPPYNEQFF. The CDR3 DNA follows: TGTGCCATTAGGGGCAGGCCTCCCTACAATGAGCAGTTCTTC. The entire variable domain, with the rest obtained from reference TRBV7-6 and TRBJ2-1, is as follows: GAGVSQSPRYKVTKRGQDVALRCDPISGHVSLYWYRQALGQGPEFLTYFNYEAQQDKSGLPNDRFSAERPEGSISTLTIQRTEQRDSAMYRCAIRGRPPYNEQFFGPGTRLTVL.

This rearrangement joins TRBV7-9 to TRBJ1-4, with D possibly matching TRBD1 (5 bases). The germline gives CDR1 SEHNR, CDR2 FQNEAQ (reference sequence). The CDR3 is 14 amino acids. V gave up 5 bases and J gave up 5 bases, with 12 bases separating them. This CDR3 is CASSLTAPNEKLFF. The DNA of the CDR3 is TGTGCCAGCAGCCTGACAGCTCCGAATGAAAAACTGTTTTTT.

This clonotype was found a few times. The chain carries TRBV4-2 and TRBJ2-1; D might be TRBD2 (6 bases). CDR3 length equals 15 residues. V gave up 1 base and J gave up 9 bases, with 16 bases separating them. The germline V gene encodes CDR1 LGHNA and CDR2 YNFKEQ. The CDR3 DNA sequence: TGTGCCAGCAGCCAAGCGGGGGACCCGTATGGTGAGCAGTTCTTC. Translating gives CASSQAGDPYGEQFF.

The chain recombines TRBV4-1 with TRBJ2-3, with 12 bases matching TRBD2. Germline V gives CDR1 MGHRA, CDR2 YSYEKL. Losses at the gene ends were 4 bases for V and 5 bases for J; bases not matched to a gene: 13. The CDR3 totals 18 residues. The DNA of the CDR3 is TGCGCCAGCAGCCCTTTCGCGGGGCCTAGCGGGGGGGTAGATACGCAGTATTTT. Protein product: CASSPFAGPSGGVDTQYF.

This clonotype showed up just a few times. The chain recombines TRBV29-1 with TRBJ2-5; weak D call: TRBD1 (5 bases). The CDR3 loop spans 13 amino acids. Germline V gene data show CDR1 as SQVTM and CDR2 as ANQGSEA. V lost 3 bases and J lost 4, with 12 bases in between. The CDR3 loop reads CSVDYQGRETQYF. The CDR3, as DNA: TGCAGCGTTGACTACCAGGGAAGAGAGACCCAGTACTTC.

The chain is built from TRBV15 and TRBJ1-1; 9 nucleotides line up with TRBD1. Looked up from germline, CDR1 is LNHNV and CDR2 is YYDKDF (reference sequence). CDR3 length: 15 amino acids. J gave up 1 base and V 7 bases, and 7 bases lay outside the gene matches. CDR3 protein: CATKSRDRENTEAFF. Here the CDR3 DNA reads TGTGCCACCAAAAGTCGGGACAGGGAGAACACTGAAGCTTTCTTT.

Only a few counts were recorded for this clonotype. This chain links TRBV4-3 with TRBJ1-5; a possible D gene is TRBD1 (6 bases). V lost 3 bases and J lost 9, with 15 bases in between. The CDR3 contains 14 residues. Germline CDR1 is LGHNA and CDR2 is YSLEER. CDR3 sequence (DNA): TGCGCCAGCAGCCACGGACAGCTCAATTCGCCCCAGCATTTT. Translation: CASSHGQLNSPQHF.

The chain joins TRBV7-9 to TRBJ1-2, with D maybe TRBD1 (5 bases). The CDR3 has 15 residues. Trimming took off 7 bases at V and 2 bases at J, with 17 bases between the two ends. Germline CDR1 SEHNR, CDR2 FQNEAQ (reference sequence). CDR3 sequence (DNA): TGTGCCAGCACCCCCGAGGTGGGGGGAAACTATGGCTACACCTTC. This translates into CASTPEVGGNYGYTF.

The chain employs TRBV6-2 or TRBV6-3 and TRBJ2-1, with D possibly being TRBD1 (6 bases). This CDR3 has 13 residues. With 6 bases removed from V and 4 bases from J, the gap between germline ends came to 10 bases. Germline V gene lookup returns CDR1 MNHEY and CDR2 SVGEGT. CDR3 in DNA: TGTGCCAGCAGCCGGACAGCTTACAATGAGCAGTTCTTC. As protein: CASSRTAYNEQFF.

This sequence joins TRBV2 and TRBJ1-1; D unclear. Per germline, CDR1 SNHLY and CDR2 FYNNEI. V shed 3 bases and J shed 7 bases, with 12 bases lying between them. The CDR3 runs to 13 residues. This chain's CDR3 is CASSEPKLGEAFF. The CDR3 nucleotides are TGTGCCAGCAGTGAGCCAAAACTGGGTGAAGCTTTCTTT.

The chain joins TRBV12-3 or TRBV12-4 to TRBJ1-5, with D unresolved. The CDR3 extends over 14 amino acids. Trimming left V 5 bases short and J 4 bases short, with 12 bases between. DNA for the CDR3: TGTGCCAGCAGTGACGGGAACTCTAATCAGCCCCAGCATTTT. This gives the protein CASSDGNSNQPQHF.

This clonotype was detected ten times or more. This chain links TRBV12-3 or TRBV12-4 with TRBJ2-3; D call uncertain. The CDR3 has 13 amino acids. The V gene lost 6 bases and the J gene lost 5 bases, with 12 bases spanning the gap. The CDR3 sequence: CASSSYLIDTQYF. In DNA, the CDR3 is TGTGCCAGCAGCTCCTACCTGATAGATACGCAGTATTTT.

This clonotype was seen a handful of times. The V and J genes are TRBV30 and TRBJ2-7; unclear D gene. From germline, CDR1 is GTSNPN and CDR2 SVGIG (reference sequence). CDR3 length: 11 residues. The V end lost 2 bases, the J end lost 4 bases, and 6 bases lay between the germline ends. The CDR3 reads CAWSRVYEQYF. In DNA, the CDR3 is TGTGCCTGGAGTAGGGTATACGAGCAGTACTTC. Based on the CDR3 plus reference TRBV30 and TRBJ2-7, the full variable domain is SQTIHQWPATLVQPVGSPLSLECTVEGTSNPNLYWYRQAAGRGLQLLFYSVGIGQISSEVPQNLSASRPQDRQFILSSKKLLLSDSGFYLCAWSRVYEQYFGPGTRLTVT.

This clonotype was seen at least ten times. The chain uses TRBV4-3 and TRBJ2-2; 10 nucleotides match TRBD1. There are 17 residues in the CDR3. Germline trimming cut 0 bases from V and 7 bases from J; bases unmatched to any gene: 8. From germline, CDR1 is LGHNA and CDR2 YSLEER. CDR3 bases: TGCGCCAGCAGCCAAGAGCTGACAGGGGGCTGGGGCGGGGAGCTGTTTTTT. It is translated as CASSQELTGGWGGELFF.

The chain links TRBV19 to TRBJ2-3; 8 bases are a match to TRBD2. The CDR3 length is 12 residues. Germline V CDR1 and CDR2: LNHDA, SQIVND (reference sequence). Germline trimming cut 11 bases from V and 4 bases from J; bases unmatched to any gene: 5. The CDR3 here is CAARGGPDTQYF. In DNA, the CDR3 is TGTGCCGCCCGGGGGGGCCCAGATACGCAGTATTTT.

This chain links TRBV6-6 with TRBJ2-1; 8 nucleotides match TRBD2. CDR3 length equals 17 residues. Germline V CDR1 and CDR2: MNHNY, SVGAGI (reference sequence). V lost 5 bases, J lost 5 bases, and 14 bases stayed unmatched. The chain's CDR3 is CASSPFGRGAQNNEQFF. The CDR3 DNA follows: TGTGCCAGCAGTCCCTTCGGGCGGGGGGCCCAAAACAATGAGCAGTTCTTC.

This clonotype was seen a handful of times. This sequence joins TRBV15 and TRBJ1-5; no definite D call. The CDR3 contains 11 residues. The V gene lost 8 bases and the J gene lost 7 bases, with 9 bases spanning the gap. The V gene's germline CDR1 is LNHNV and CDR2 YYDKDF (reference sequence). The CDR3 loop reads CATGGRQPQHF. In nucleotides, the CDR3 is TGTGCCACCGGAGGGAGGCAGCCCCAGCATTTT.

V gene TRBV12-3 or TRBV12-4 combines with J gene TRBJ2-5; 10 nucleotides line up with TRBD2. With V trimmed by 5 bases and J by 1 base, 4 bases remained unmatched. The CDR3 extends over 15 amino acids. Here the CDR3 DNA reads TGTGCCAGCAGTCCTACTAGCGGGGCCCAAGAGACCCAGTACTTC. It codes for CASSPTSGAQETQYF.

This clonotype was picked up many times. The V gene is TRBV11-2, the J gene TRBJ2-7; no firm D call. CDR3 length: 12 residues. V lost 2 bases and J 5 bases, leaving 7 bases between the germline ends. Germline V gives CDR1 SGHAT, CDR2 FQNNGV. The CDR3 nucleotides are TGTGCCAGCAGCTTATTTGGGGACGAGCAGTACGTC. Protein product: CASSLFGDEQYV.

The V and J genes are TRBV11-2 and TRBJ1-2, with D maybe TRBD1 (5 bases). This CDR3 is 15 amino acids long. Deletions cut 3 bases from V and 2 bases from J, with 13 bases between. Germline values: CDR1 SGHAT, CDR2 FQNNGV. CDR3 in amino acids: CASSLGPSGNYGYTF. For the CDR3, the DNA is TGTGCCAGCAGCTTGGGTCCCTCAGGGAACTATGGCTACACCTTC. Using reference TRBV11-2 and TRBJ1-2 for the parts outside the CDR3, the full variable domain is EAGVAQSPRYKIIEKRQSVAFWCNPISGHATLYWYQQILGQGPKLLIQFQNNGVVDDSQLPKDRFSAERLKGVDSTLKIQPAKLEDSAVYLCASSLGPSGNYGYTFGSGTRLTVV.

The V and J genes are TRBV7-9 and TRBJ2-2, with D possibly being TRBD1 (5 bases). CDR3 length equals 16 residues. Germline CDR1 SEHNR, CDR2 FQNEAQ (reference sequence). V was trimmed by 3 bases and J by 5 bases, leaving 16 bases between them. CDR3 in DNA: TGTGCCAGCAGCTTGACTTCCTTAAGGGGTACCGGGGAGCTGTTTTTT. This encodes CASSLTSLRGTGELFF.